This entry is about one TCR beta chain. The data originate from a study of spatial heterogeneity in lung cancer. Overall study context: Follow-up PBMC samples were sequenced when available, at a median of approximately 23 months after resection.

Each CDR3 protein gets one entry after TCRdb re-called the 5' RACE reads with MiXCR. Of about 100,000 distinct CDR3 sequences detected, roughly a fifth appear once; the ten largest clones hold 20% to 25%. Regarding time point: blood at routine non-recurrence follow-up after resection. Extraction of whole RNA from tumor, nontumor lung or frozen PBMC preceded unsorted sequencing. The CDR3 loop spans 15 amino acids. The germline gives CDR1 DFQATT, CDR2 SNEGSKA (reference sequence). V shed 5 bases and J shed 10 bases, with 21 bases lying between them. The receptor was derived from a male donor with early-stage non-small cell lung cancer. The source material was PBMCs, sampled at follow-up. The J gene is TRBJ1-6, the V gene TRBV20-1; maybe TRBD1 (6 bases). As DNA, the CDR3 is TGCAGTGCTTGGATAGGGGGGGGTCCGGGATCACCCCTCCACTTT. It yields the protein CSAWIGGGPGSPLHF.